The 29 T cell receptor beta chains below come from one sample, sequenced in a study of patients and donors after allogeneic stem cell transplantation (dated by TCRdb to 2018 to 2021). The receptor library was made with RT-PCR. The data were produced on a NextSeq 550. In TCRdb, the public reads were trimmed at Q25 with fastp and aligned with MiXCR, with productive beta chains retained. Under each unique CDR3 protein, matching rows form one entry showing the most common genes and DNA. The sample has 150,000 or so distinct CDR3 sequences on record, approximately 22% of them singletons. The ten biggest clones cover around 26% of the sample. Sequencing was performed on blood, either unsorted or a sorted T cell fraction (not recorded which). The receptors originated from a human donor who was either an allogeneic HSCT recipient or a stem cell or donor lymphocyte infusion donor (not recorded which). It is not recorded whose cells these are; they may come from a transplant donor.

This chain uses TRBV19 with TRBJ2-7; D unresolved. CDR3 size: 13 residues. Trimming pared 3 bases from V and 7 bases from J, leaving 13 bases between. The germline CDR1 and CDR2 sequences are LNHDA and SQIVND (reference sequence). Written as DNA, the CDR3 is TGTGCCAGTAGTATTTCGAGCTTCGGGGAGCAGTACTTC. Translating it yields CASSISSFGEQYF. Full variable domain (rest looked up from reference TRBV19 and TRBJ2-7): DGGITQSPKYLFRKEGQNVTLSCEQNLNHDAMYWYRQDPGQGLRLIYYSQIVNDFQKGDIAEGYSVSREKKESFPLTVTSAQKNPTAFYLCASSISSFGEQYFGPGTRLTVT.

The chain uses TRBV20-1 and TRBJ2-4; TRBD2 is a possible D gene (6 bases). The V gene's germline CDR1 is DFQATT and CDR2 SNEGSKA (reference sequence). The V and J ends lost 3 bases and 6 bases respectively, with 18 bases between them. This CDR3 spans 15 amino acids. CDR3 sequence: CSASRSGVVSNIQYF. The DNA for the CDR3 is TGCAGTGCTAGTCGATCGGGGGTCGTGTCAAACATTCAGTACTTC.

The V call is TRBV6-5, the J call TRBJ1-1, with no clear D. CDR1 and CDR2 (germline): MNHEY, SVGAGI. The CDR3 length is 11 residues. With 7 bases removed from V and 8 bases from J, the gap between germline ends came to 11 bases. CDR3 loop: CASILGVEAFF. The CDR3 nucleotides are TGTGCCAGCATCCTCGGGGTGGAAGCTTTCTTT.

V usage is TRBV20-1 and J usage is TRBJ2-1, with TRBD2 identical over 12 bases. This CDR3 comprises 16 residues. Germline trimming cut 6 bases from V and 6 bases from J; bases unmatched to any gene: 12. CDR1 is DFQATT, CDR2 SNEGSKA, per germline (reference sequence). In nucleotides, the CDR3 is TGCAGTGCAGGACTAGCGGGGCTCCGTGGGGCCAATGAGCAGTTCTTC. It specifies CSAGLAGLRGANEQFF.

The chain has TRBV6-1 and TRBJ1-5; no firm D call. V lost 4 bases, J lost 2 bases, and 21 bases lay in between. The CDR3 consists of 18 residues. CDR1 and CDR2 from the germline V gene are MNHNS and SASEGT. CDR3 region: CASSAYVFLAKGNQPQHF. The CDR3 DNA reads TGTGCCAGCAGTGCGTATGTTTTTCTGGCCAAGGGCAATCAGCCCCAGCATTTT.

This clonotype came up a few times. CDR3 region: CASSTSPLAGVGPDTQYF. The CDR3 DNA reads TGTGCCAGCAGCACGAGCCCGCTAGCGGGGGTGGGGCCAGATACGCAGTATTTT. J is TRBJ2-3 and V is TRBV7-8, with 10 bases aligning to TRBD2. Germline CDR1 is SGHVS and CDR2 is FQNEAQ. The CDR3 is made up of 18 amino acids. With V trimmed by 5 bases and J by 4 bases, 15 bases remained unmatched.

The gene calls are TRBV11-3 and TRBJ2-5, with D perhaps assigned TRBD1 or TRBD2 (5 bases each). The V and J ends lost 5 bases and 5 bases respectively, with 12 bases between them. The CDR3 is 13 residues long. CDR1 SGHNT and CDR2 YENEEA come from the germline V gene. The CDR3: CASSMGTVETQYF. In DNA, the CDR3 is TGTGCCAGCAGCATGGGGACGGTGGAGACCCAGTACTTC.

This clonotype was seen only a few times. This chain links TRBV7-9 with TRBJ1-1, with TRBD1 identical over 9 bases. Trimming at V came to 5 bases and at J to 4 bases, leaving 8 bases not matched to a gene. The germline V gene has CDR1 SEHNR and CDR2 FQNEAQ (reference sequence). CDR3 length: 15 residues. The CDR3, as DNA: TGTGCCAGCAGCACCAACAGGGGGCCCCTCACTGAAGCTTTCTTT. This translates into CASSTNRGPLTEAFF.

The chain is built from TRBV6-5 and TRBJ2-5; D is unresolved. V dropped 0 bases and J dropped 2 bases, with 7 bases sitting between them. Germline loops: CDR1 MNHEY, CDR2 SVGAGI. The CDR3 sequence is 14 residues long. The CDR3 is CASSYSGQQETQYF. The DNA of the CDR3 is TGTGCCAGCAGTTACTCGGGTCAGCAAGAGACCCAGTACTTC.

V is TRBV4-3 and J is TRBJ1-3; D gene uncertain. This CDR3 is built from 15 residues. Germline assignment: CDR1 LGHNA and CDR2 YSLEER. V was shortened by 3 bases and J by 4 bases, with 13 bases between the two germline ends. The CDR3 DNA reads TGCGCCAGCAGCCAGACATTTTCTCGCGGAAACACCATATATTTT. It codes for CASSQTFSRGNTIYF.

The gene calls are TRBV5-1 and TRBJ2-7, with D possibly being TRBD1 (6 bases). V lost 4 bases, J lost 3 bases, and 14 bases lay in between. Germline V lookup: CDR1 SGHRS, CDR2 YFSETQ. The CDR3 spans 14 residues. The CDR3 sequence: CASSPGVFSYEQYF. The CDR3 DNA follows: TGCGCCAGCAGCCCAGGGGTCTTCAGCTACGAGCAGTACTTC.

The chain combines TRBV14 with TRBJ2-1; no firm D call. The CDR3 consists of 11 residues. Trimming pared 3 bases from V and 10 bases from J, leaving 7 bases between. The germline V gene has CDR1 SGHDN and CDR2 FVKESK. Written as DNA, the CDR3 is TGTGCCAGCAGCCATTCCGCAGAGCAGTTCTTC. Its protein is CASSHSAEQFF. Combining the CDR3 with reference TRBV14 and TRBJ2-1 gives the whole variable domain EAGVTQFPSHSVIEKGQTVTLRCDPISGHDNLYWYRRVMGKEIKFLLHFVKESKQDESGMPNNRFLAERTGGTYSTLKVQPAELEDSGVYFCASSHSAEQFFGPGTRLTVL.

This clonotype has only a few counts. This rearrangement joins TRBV7-9 to TRBJ1-1; D may be TRBD1 (5 bases). Per the germline V gene, CDR1 is SEHNR and CDR2 is FQNEAQ (reference sequence). This CDR3 has 15 residues. The V gene lost 2 bases and the J gene lost 1 base, with 11 bases spanning the gap. The CDR3 DNA reads TGTGCCAGCAGCTTACATCAAGGGGCGAACACTGAAGCTTTCTTT. Translating gives CASSLHQGANTEAFF.

This clonotype was picked up a small number of times. The V and J genes are TRBV20-1 and TRBJ1-2; D gene unclear. Germline CDR1 DFQATT, CDR2 SNEGSKA (reference sequence). This CDR3 spans 11 amino acids. Trimming cost V 5 bases and J 10 bases, with 14 bases left between them. DNA of the CDR3: TGCAGTGCTTCTCAGGCGTACTCCTACACCTTC. It encodes CSASQAYSYTF.

This clonotype occurred a few times. The chain joins TRBV7-9 to TRBJ1-4; 8 bases agree with TRBD1. The CDR3 runs 14 residues. Germline loops: CDR1 SEHNR, CDR2 FQNEAQ (reference sequence). The junction had 5 bases not matched to a gene; V was cut back by 3 bases and J by 8 bases. The CDR3: CASSFGQGGEKLFF. Written as DNA, the CDR3 is TGTGCCAGCAGCTTCGGACAGGGAGGAGAAAAACTGTTTTTT. Full variable domain (outside the CDR3, taken from reference TRBV7-9 and TRBJ1-4): DTGVSQNPRHKITKRGQNVTFRCDPISEHNRLYWYRQTLGQGPEFLTYFQNEAQLEKSRLLSDRFSAERPKGSFSTLEIQRTEQGDSAMYLCASSFGQGGEKLFFGSGTQLSVL.

In this sample, this clonotype turned up a few times. This chain connects TRBV5-1 to TRBJ1-1; D not certain. This CDR3 contains 14 residues. V was shortened by 0 bases and J by 2 bases, with 8 bases between the two germline ends. CDR1 and CDR2 (germline): SGHRS, YFSETQ. CDR3 sequence: CASSLEGGNTEAFF. CDR3 sequence (DNA): TGCGCCAGCAGCTTGGAGGGCGGAAACACTGAAGCTTTCTTT.

This clonotype has ten or more counts. The J gene is TRBJ1-1, the V gene TRBV4-1; TRBD1 might be the D (6 bases). CDR3 length: 17 residues. V shed 4 bases and J shed 0 bases, with 18 bases lying between them. CDR1 and CDR2 from the germline V gene are MGHRA and YSYEKL. The CDR3 loop is CASSPTGQLPMNTEAFF. As DNA, the CDR3 is TGCGCCAGCAGCCCCACCGGACAGCTGCCTATGAACACTGAAGCTTTCTTT.

The rearrangement links TRBV5-5 to TRBJ2-7, with TRBD1 matching 7 bases. The CDR3 is made up of 15 amino acids. The V gene end was trimmed by 4 bases and the J gene end by 4 bases; junction bases not matched to a gene: 11. Germline V CDR1 and CDR2: SGHKS, YYEKEE (reference sequence). The CDR3 coding sequence is TGTGCCAGCAGCCTGGCAGGGGGACAGAATTACGAGCAGTACTTC. Protein: CASSLAGGQNYEQYF.

The chain couples TRBV7-6 to TRBJ2-7; D might be TRBD1 (6 bases). CDR1 is SGHVS and CDR2 is FNYEAQ in the germline V gene. The ends were cut back, 3 bases at V and 5 bases at J, with 20 bases in the middle. The CDR3 extends over 16 amino acids. CDR3 nucleotide sequence: TGTGCCAGCAGCTTCGGGTCATTGGGGGCTTCCCACGAGCAGTACTTC. The encoded protein is CASSFGSLGASHEQYF.

The rearrangement links TRBV20-1 to TRBJ2-3, with TRBD2 as a possible D gene (5 bases). Trimming removed 6 bases from V and 3 bases from J, with 16 bases in between. Germline-derived CDR1 and CDR2 are DFQATT and SNEGSKA (reference sequence). The CDR3 loop spans 14 amino acids. The CDR3 sequence is CSARGSSSTDTQYF. CDR3 coding DNA: TGCAGTGCCCGTGGGTCTAGCTCGACAGATACGCAGTATTTT.

V is TRBV7-2 and J is TRBJ1-3, with D possibly matching TRBD1 (6 bases). V lost 5 bases and J 7 bases, leaving 21 bases between the germline ends. The CDR3 runs 16 residues. Germline V gene lookup returns CDR1 SGHTA and CDR2 FQGNSA. CDR3 in DNA: TGTGCCAGCAGCCTCTTCGGGACATGGGGAAGGAACACCATATATTTT. It translates to CASSLFGTWGRNTIYF.

The chain uses TRBV12-3 or TRBV12-4 and TRBJ2-3; no clear D. V lost 6 bases and J 5 bases, leaving 12 bases between the germline ends. The CDR3 totals 13 residues. CDR3 region: CASSPLTRDTQYF. In DNA form, the CDR3 reads TGTGCCAGCAGCCCCCTCACTCGAGATACGCAGTATTTT.

The rearrangement joins TRBV12-3 or TRBV12-4 to TRBJ2-1, with 12 bases aligning to TRBD2. V gave up 6 bases and J gave up 10 bases; unmatched junction bases: 10. The CDR3 totals 15 residues. The CDR3 coding sequence is TGTGCCAGCAGCTATCTAGCGGGGGGGCCTCGGGAGCAGTTCTTC. It is translated as CASSYLAGGPREQFF.

This CDR3 reads CASSPTPGLLNYEQYF. In DNA form, the CDR3 reads TGTGCCAGCAGCCCAACACCGGGACTTTTGAACTACGAGCAGTACTTC. The V and J genes are TRBV6-6 and TRBJ2-7; perhaps TRBD2 as D (6 bases). Germline V gene lookup returns CDR1 MNHNY and CDR2 SVGAGI (reference sequence). The CDR3 consists of 16 residues. Trimming shortened V by 6 bases and J by 3 bases, and 21 bases separated the two germline ends.

The V and J genes are TRBV4-2 and TRBJ1-2; D gene unclear. This CDR3 spans 13 amino acids. CDR1 is LGHNA, CDR2 YNFKEQ, per germline. The V gene lost 4 bases and the J gene lost 4 bases, with 10 bases spanning the gap. CDR3 sequence (DNA): TGTGCCAGCAGCCGCGGTGAAATCTATGGCTACACCTTC. Translation gives CASSRGEIYGYTF.

This clonotype came up many times. This chain joins TRBV29-1 and TRBJ2-1; D may be TRBD2 (7 bases). V was pared by 7 bases and J by 4 bases, with 20 bases between. The germline V gene encodes CDR1 SQVTM and CDR2 ANQGSEA. The CDR3 is made up of 15 amino acids. The CDR3 reads CSGRKGGNIYNEQFF. The CDR3 DNA sequence: TGCAGCGGACGGAAGGGGGGGAACATTTACAATGAGCAGTTCTTC.

The chain combines TRBV3-1 with TRBJ2-5, with a tentative D call TRBD2 (5 bases). There are 16 residues in the CDR3. V was shortened by 1 base and J by 1 base, with 13 bases between the two germline ends. Germline CDR1 LGHDT, CDR2 YNNKEL (reference sequence). DNA for the CDR3: TGTGCCAGCAGCCAAGGGGTAGCGCAAGCCCAAGAGACCCAGTACTTC. Its protein product is CASSQGVAQAQETQYF.

DNA of the CDR3: TGTGCCAGCAGCTTAGGGTTGGGATACTCCTACAATGAGCAGTTCTTC. Translating gives CASSLGLGYSYNEQFF. The chain links TRBV11-2 to TRBJ2-1; D ambiguous. Trimming took off 1 base at V and 0 bases at J, with 10 bases between the two ends. Looked up from germline, CDR1 is SGHAT and CDR2 is FQNNGV. The CDR3 covers 16 residues.

The V call is TRBV6-6, the J call TRBJ1-5; D ambiguous. This CDR3 has 14 amino acids. Germline CDR1 and CDR2: MNHNY and SVGAGI (reference sequence). V lost 3 bases to trimming and J lost 2 bases, with 8 bases between them. The CDR3 here is CASSYKGGNQPQHF. For the CDR3, the DNA is TGTGCCAGCAGTTATAAGGGTGGCAATCAGCCCCAGCATTTT.